A selection of T cell receptor beta chains follows, all from one sample in a study of low-dose radiotherapy and immunotherapy resistance in tumors. Using its own MiXCR run on the reads, TCRdb lists one record per CDR3 protein. The table includes over 65,000 distinct CDR3 sequences, about a sixth detected once. The sample consisted of PBMCs, taken before treatment. The receptors come from a male donor with prostate cancer. Both conserved end residues are part of each CDR3. A D gene is named only where the DNA matches it firmly. Size is stated for part of the rows, as once, few or many counts, or as a class when the clone is expanded.

d_call,v_call,clone_size,j_call,cdr3_nt,cdr3_aa
TRBD2,TRBV4-1,many,TRBJ2-1,TGCGCCAGCAGCCCCCCGAGGGGATCTGAGGGAATAGCGGGTCTCTCCTACAATGAGCAGTTCTTC,CASSPPRGSEGIAGLSYNEQFF
.,TRBV11-2,many,TRBJ2-3,TGTGCCAGCAGCCGGACTCACGGCACAGATACGCAGTATTTT,CASSRTHGTDTQYF
.,TRBV7-2,many,TRBJ2-3,TGTGCCAGCAGCTCCTTTACAGATACGCAGTATTTT,CASSSFTDTQYF
.,TRBV9,.,TRBJ2-6,TGTGCCAGCAGCGTAGTATACAGTGGTTACTCTGGGGCCAACGTCCTGACTTTC,CASSVVYSGYSGANVLTF
.,TRBV12-3/TRBV12-4,once,TRBJ1-5,TGTGCCATCGAGAGGACGGGCGGAGAGACCCAGTACTTT,CAIERTGGETQYF
TRBD2,TRBV20-1,many,TRBJ2-1,TGCAGTGCTAGCGGGGGGTCGACACCCCCCGTCTTC,CSASGGSTPPVF
.,TRBV4-1,many,TRBJ2-7,TGCGCCAGCAGCCAAGATAGACCGAGAGAAGGGAACGAGCAGTACTTC,CASSQDRPREGNEQYF
TRBD2,TRBV5-1,many,TRBJ2-1,TGCGCCAGCAGCCGGACGGCGGGGAGGGATGAGCAGTTCTTC,CASSRTAGRDEQFF
.,TRBV2,.,TRBJ2-5,TGTGCCAGCCAGAGACAGGTACTCCAAGAGACCCAGTACTTC,CASQRQVLQETQYF
.,TRBV14,many,TRBJ2-1,TGTGCCAGCAGCCAAGATTTCACGGGGTTCCGCTCCTACAATGAGCAGTTCTTC,CASSQDFTGFRSYNEQFF
TRBD2,TRBV11-2,many,TRBJ2-1,TGTGCCAGCAGCCCCGGTAGCGGGGGCCTCCAAGTGGAGCAGTTCTTC,CASSPGSGGLQVEQFF
TRBD1,TRBV6-1,many,TRBJ1-2,TGTGCCAGCAGTGAACCCGGGACAGGGGCGTATGGCTACACCTTC,CASSEPGTGAYGYTF
.,TRBV2,many,TRBJ2-7,TGTGCCAGCAGTGCCAGACTATCCTACGAGCAGTACTTC,CASSARLSYEQYF
.,TRBV3-1,many,TRBJ2-7,TGTGCCAGCAGCCAACAGGGCCACGAGCAGTACTTC,CASSQQGHEQYF
.,TRBV5-1,many,TRBJ2-3,TGCGCCATTACAAGCCGGCAGCCCCTCACCCTTTCGGATACGCAGTATTTT,CAITSRQPLTLSDTQYF
.,TRBV12-5,many,TRBJ2-7,TGTGCTAGTGGTCTACAAACAGGCTCGGCTTTGTACGAGCAGTACTTC,CASGLQTGSALYEQYF
TRBD1,TRBV15,many,TRBJ2-7,TGTGCCACCAGCACGGACAGGGGGTACGAGCAGTACTTC,CATSTDRGYEQYF
TRBD1,TRBV12-5,many,TRBJ1-6,TGTGCTAGTGGTTTCCACAGGGGGCAGGATTCACCCCTCCACTTT,CASGFHRGQDSPLHF
.,TRBV5-1,many,TRBJ1-2,TGCGCCAGCAGTACAATTGGCGGAATCTATGGCTACACCTTC,CASSTIGGIYGYTF
TRBD2,TRBV13,once,TRBJ2-3,TGTGCCAGCAGCACCTTTAGCGGGGATATTAGCACAGATACGCAGTATTTT,CASSTFSGDISTDTQYF
.,TRBV5-1,many,TRBJ2-1,TGCGCCAGCAGTTCCCGGGGGGCCGACTACAATGAGCAGTTCTTC,CASSSRGADYNEQFF
.,TRBV11-2,many,TRBJ2-3,TGTGCCAGCAGCCACCGACTATACACAGATACGCAGTATTTT,CASSHRLYTDTQYF
.,TRBV6-5,many,TRBJ1-2,TGTGCCAGCAGTTTGGGTAGGGAACCGAGCTATGGCTACACCTTC,CASSLGREPSYGYTF
TRBD1,TRBV6-1,.,TRBJ2-7,TGTGCCAGCAGTCAACAGGGGGAAGTCCACGAGCAGTACTTC,CASSQQGEVHEQYF
TRBD1,TRBV7-9,.,TRBJ2-7,TGTGCCAGCAGCTTGGGACAGCAACCGCCTTACGAGCAGTACTTC,CASSLGQQPPYEQYF
.,TRBV11-3,many,TRBJ2-3,TGTGCCAGCAGCTCGTCGCGGGGCTCAGATACGCAGTATTTT,CASSSSRGSDTQYF
.,TRBV10-1,many,TRBJ2-2,TGCGCCAGCAGTCAACCCCGGACCGGGACACCCTTAACCGGGGAGCTGTTTTTT,CASSQPRTGTPLTGELFF
TRBD2,TRBV12-3/TRBV12-4,.,TRBJ2-1,TGTGCCAGCAGTCCTACTGCACTAGCGGGGCCCAACAATGAGCAGTTCTTC,CASSPTALAGPNNEQFF
.,TRBV9,few,TRBJ2-3,TGTGCCAGCAGCCCTAGACCGGGCGATACGCAGTATTTT,CASSPRPGDTQYF
.,TRBV10-1,many,TRBJ2-7,TGCGCCAGCAGTGCAGACCTCTCCTACGAGCAGTACTTC,CASSADLSYEQYF
TRBD1,TRBV18,many,TRBJ2-5,TGTGCCAGCCAGGGACAGGCCAACCAAGAGACCCAGTACTTC,CASQGQANQETQYF
.,TRBV18,many,TRBJ2-5,TGTGCCAGCTCACCACCGGGAGAGACCCAGTACTTC,CASSPPGETQYF
.,TRBV12-3/TRBV12-4,.,TRBJ2-2,.,CASSPGTPPRDGELFFF
.,TRBV7-2,many,TRBJ1-2,TGTGCCAGCAGCTTACTTCGAGGGGGTGCTAGCGGCTACACCTTC,CASSLLRGGASGYTF
TRBD2,TRBV7-9,many,TRBJ2-1,TGTGCCAGCAGTAGGAGGGGCGGGGGATACAATGAGCAGTTCTTC,CASSRRGGGYNEQFF
TRBD1,TRBV11-1,many,TRBJ2-1,TGTGCCAGCAGCTTAGCTCGGACAGGGCGAAATGAGCAGTTCTTC,CASSLARTGRNEQFF
.,TRBV27,many,TRBJ2-1,TGTGCCAGCAGTTTATCGCGGTCCCAGACGAGCTCCTACAATGAGCAGTTCTTC,CASSLSRSQTSSYNEQFF
.,TRBV6-6,few,TRBJ2-5,TGTGCCAGCAGCTCGGATGGGGAGACCCAGTACTTC,CASSSDGETQYF
TRBD2,TRBV7-3,many,TRBJ2-5,TGTGCCAGCAGCTTAGGCGGGGGGGACCAAGAGACCCAGTACTTC,CASSLGGGDQETQYF
TRBD2,TRBV7-2,many,TRBJ2-1,TGTGCCAGCAGATCCTCGGGGGGGCCAATGGGAAATGAGCAGTTCTTC,CASRSSGGPMGNEQFF
.,TRBV12-3/TRBV12-4,.,TRBJ1-6,TGTGCCAGCAGTTTTGCCAGGGGCATGAATTCACCCCTCCACTTT,CASSFARGMNSPLHF
.,TRBV6-2/TRBV6-3,few,TRBJ2-3,TGTGCCAGCAGTGCCACAGGGGAGGCAGATACGCAGTATTTT,CASSATGEADTQYF
TRBD1,TRBV6-2/TRBV6-3,many,TRBJ1-2,TGTGCCAGCAGTTACTCTAGGGGGCGGAGTGGCTACACCTTC,CASSYSRGRSGYTF
TRBD2,TRBV20-1,many,TRBJ2-2,TGCAGTGCTAGCCGGGGGGGGCGGGAGGAGCTGTTTTTT,CSASRGGREELFF
.,TRBV5-1,.,TRBJ1-1,TGCGCCAGCAGCGCCTCAGGGGCCACTGAAGCTTTCTTT,CASSASGATEAFF
.,TRBV11-1,many,TRBJ2-5,TGTGCCAGCAGCTTATTTAGCGACAAAGGTCGGGAGACCCAGTACTTC,CASSLFSDKGRETQYF